This TCR beta chain was profiled in a study of cytomegalovirus exposure and HLA in healthy donors. Overall study findings and caveats: Among the most significant clusters, several appeared linked to common viral pathogens in a later analysis.

Worth noting for this clone: The antigen remains unidentified.

Primers: 60 Vbeta forward and 13 Jbeta reverse. Profiling relied on immunoSEQ multiplex PCR, and the TCRdb table lists in-frame clones only, not all of them. The sample records fewer than 250,000 clones, about 76% being singletons. The V segment lost 0 bases and the J segment 8 bases; nucleotides outside the gene matches: 8. Germline V gene data show CDR1 as SGDLS and CDR2 as YYNGEE. The CDR3 contains 16 residues. Sequencing was carried out using PBMCs. The origin of this receptor is a woman between 45 and 65 years old in good health and CMV-seronegative. This chain uses TRBV9 with TRBJ1-4, with 9 positions matching TRBD1. The CDR3 region is CASSVATGQGTEKLFF. CDR3 nucleotides: TGTGCCAGCAGCGTAGCTACGGGACAGGGAACGGAAAAACTGTTTTTT.